This T cell receptor (beta chain) was captured in a study of CD8 T cells in ankylosing spondylitis. TCRdb called the 5' RACE reads again in MiXCR, with one record for every CDR3 protein. The table records about 130,000 distinct CDR3 sequences, about 10% of them present only once. This clonotype was seen ten or more times. Specimen: blood, either unsorted or a sorted T cell fraction (not recorded which). The TCR originated in a female donor with ankylosing spondylitis or in good health (not recorded which).

CDR3 nucleotides: TGTGCCAGTTCACCCGGGGGCTACAGTGAAGCTTTCTTT. This encodes CASSPGGYSEAFF. The V gene is TRBV19, the J gene TRBJ1-1; a weak D match, TRBD1 (6 bases). Germline V lookup: CDR1 LNHDA, CDR2 SQIVND (reference sequence). CDR3 length equals 13 residues. Trimming removed 8 bases at V and 7 bases at J, with 17 bases between.